The rows below give T cell receptor beta chains drawn from one sample of a study of CD8 T cells in ankylosing spondylitis. TCRdb processed the 5' RACE reads anew with MiXCR; each CDR3 protein has one entry. Of about 330,000 distinct CDR3 sequences in the sample, less than 10% were seen once. The sequenced sample was blood, either unsorted or a sorted T cell fraction (not recorded which). These receptors were obtained from a male donor with ankylosing spondylitis. Both conserved end residues are part of each CDR3. Fields, in order: V gene, clone size, J gene, CDR3 length, D gene, CDR3 DNA, CDR3 protein. A D gene is named only where the DNA matches it firmly. Expanded clones get a size class; other rows say once, few or many, or leave the size out.

>TRBV7-9|.|TRBJ1-2|12|TRBD1
TGTGCCAGCACCTGGACAGGGGATGGCTACACCTTC
CASTWTGDGYTF
>TRBV9|many|TRBJ1-3|14|.
TGTGCCAGCAGCGGCCTCACAGGAGGAAACACCATATATTTT
CASSGLTGGNTIYF
>TRBV5-1|.|TRBJ2-5|15|.
TGCGCCAGCAGGACGAGAGGAACAGGGAAAGAGACCCAGTACTTC
CASRTRGTGKETQYF
>TRBV10-3|.|TRBJ2-5|13|.
TGTGCCATCAGTGCGCGATCCCAAGAGACCCAGTACTTC
CAISARSQETQYF
>TRBV5-4|few|TRBJ1-6|16|.
TGTGCCAGCAGCTTCGCGGGGATCACCTATAATTCACCCCTCCACTTT
CASSFAGITYNSPLHF
>TRBV12-3/TRBV12-4|few|TRBJ1-1|13|.
TGTGCCAGCAGTCTTTTTGAGTACACTGAAGCTTTCTTT
CASSLFEYTEAFF
>TRBV7-6|many|TRBJ2-2|16|TRBD2
TGTGCCAGCAGATCTTCTAGCGGGAGTGATCACGGGGAGCTGTTTTTT
CASRSSSGSDHGELFF
>TRBV5-1|.|TRBJ2-1|16|TRBD2
TGCGCCAGCAGCGTGGGACTAGCGAGACACAACAATGAGCAGTTCTTC
CASSVGLARHNNEQFF
>TRBV5-1|many|TRBJ2-3|16|.
TGCGCCAGCAGCCGAGAGGGGTGGTCTAGCACAGATACGCAGTATTTT
CASSREGWSSTDTQYF
>TRBV5-6|few|TRBJ1-2|16|TRBD1
TGTGCCAGCAGCTACACCGACAGGGGAGGGGACTATGGCTACACCTTC
CASSYTDRGGDYGYTF
>TRBV5-1|.|TRBJ1-4|15|TRBD1
TGCGCCAGCAGCTTGGTGCGGGACAGGGGCGAAAAACTGTTTTTT
CASSLVRDRGEKLFF
>TRBV19|few|TRBJ2-1|13|.
TGTGCCAGTAGTATCCTCGGACTCCTAGGGCAGTTCTTC
CASSILGLLGQFF
>TRBV5-1|many|TRBJ2-1|16|TRBD2
TGCGCCAGCAGCTTGGCTCCGGGACTAGCTTACAATGAGCAGTTCTTC
CASSLAPGLAYNEQFF
>TRBV4-1|.|TRBJ1-1|14|.
TGCGCCAGCAGCCAAGCCCAGGGTTGGACTGAAGCTTTCTTT
CASSQAQGWTEAFF
>TRBV2|.|TRBJ2-5|13|.
TGTGCCAGCAGTGCAACAGGTCAAGAGACCCAGTACTTC
CASSATGQETQYF
>TRBV29-1|many|TRBJ2-3|15|.
TGCAGCGTTGCGATTCGCGGGGGCCGCACAGATACGCAGTATTTT
CSVAIRGGRTDTQYF
>TRBV5-1|many|TRBJ2-5|13|.
TGCGCCAGCAGCTTGGTCTTCCAAGAGACCCAGTACTTC
CASSLVFQETQYF
>TRBV7-9|.|TRBJ2-5|11|.
TGTGCGGCAGTGACTGGCGAGACCCAGTACTTC
CAAVTGETQYF
>TRBV7-9|few|TRBJ1-4|15|.
TGTGCCAGCAGCTTAGAGGGGGGAACTAATGAAAAACTGTTTTTT
CASSLEGGTNEKLFF
>TRBV5-1|few|TRBJ2-1|15|.
TGCGCCAGCAGCTCCTACAGGGAAAGCTACAATGAGCAGTTCTTC
CASSSYRESYNEQFF
>TRBV20-1|.|TRBJ2-7|16|TRBD2
TGCAGTGTTGTAGCGTTGGCGGGAGGCCACCCCTACGAGCAGTACTTC
CSVVALAGGHPYEQYF
>TRBV6-1|.|TRBJ1-6|17|.
TGTGCCAGCAGTGAGATGGTAGTAGGCTCCTATAATTCACCCCTCCACTTT
CASSEMVVGSYNSPLHF
>TRBV6-5|.|TRBJ2-5|16|TRBD1
TGTGCCAGCAGTAACCCGGGACAGGGTCCCCAAAAGACCCAGTACTTC
CASSNPGQGPQKTQYF
>TRBV7-2|many|TRBJ2-7|13|.
TGTGCCAGCAGCGCAACATCAGGGGTGGGGCAGTACTTC
CASSATSGVGQYF
>TRBV10-3|.|TRBJ1-1|14|TRBD1
TGTGCCATCAGTGACCTGGGGACAGACACTGAAGCTTTCTTT
CAISDLGTDTEAFF
>TRBV20-1|many|TRBJ2-1|19|TRBD2
TGCAGTGCTGTCCCGGGACGCCCTCTACTAGCGGGAGACTACAATGAGCAGTTCTTC
CSAVPGRPLLAGDYNEQFF
>TRBV3-1|few|TRBJ2-1|16|.
TGTGCCAGCAGCCAAGATCCCCCGAGCTCCTACAATGAGCAGTTCTTC
CASSQDPPSSYNEQFF
>TRBV5-1|.|TRBJ2-7|16|TRBD2
TGCGCCAGCAGCTTGGCGCGGCTAGCGGGAGGGTACGAGCAGTACTTC
CASSLARLAGGYEQYF
>TRBV12-3/TRBV12-4|few|TRBJ2-3|17|.
TGTGCCAGCAGTTCCCCGGGTAGCGCCTCTCGCACAGATACGCAGTATTTT
CASSSPGSASRTDTQYF
>TRBV7-9|few|TRBJ2-7|14|TRBD2
TGTGCCAGCAGCTCTTGGGACTACCCCTACGAGCAGTACTTC
CASSSWDYPYEQYF
>TRBV11-3|.|TRBJ2-5|15|TRBD1
TGTGCCAGCAGCTTAGATGGACAGGGTCAAGAGACCCAGTACTTC
CASSLDGQGQETQYF
>TRBV29-1|.|TRBJ2-1|15|TRBD2
TGCAGCGTGGCCAGACTAGCGGGAGGATTCTATGAGCAGTTCTTC
CSVARLAGGFYEQFF
>TRBV11-3|few|TRBJ2-1|13|.
TGTGCCAGCAGCTTAGAGGACACCAATGAGCAGTTCTTC
CASSLEDTNEQFF
>TRBV6-5|many|TRBJ2-2|15|.
TGTGCCAGCAGTTCCCCGGGCGGGGTTCGAGGGGAGCTGTTTTTT
CASSSPGGVRGELFF
>TRBV6-2/TRBV6-3|.|TRBJ2-7|14|.
TGTGCCAGCAGGGCCGGACTACCTTCCTACGAGCAGTACTTC
CASRAGLPSYEQYF
>TRBV6-2/TRBV6-3|many|TRBJ1-2|12|.
TGTGCCAGCAGCCTCTCTATGGCTGGCTACACCTTC
CASSLSMAGYTF
>TRBV6-2/TRBV6-3|many|TRBJ2-3|15|TRBD2
TGTGCCAGTTATTGGACTAGCGGACCCACAGATACGCAGTATTTT
CASYWTSGPTDTQYF
>TRBV28|many|TRBJ1-6|14|.
TGTGCCAGCATCCAACAGGCTCCTAATTCACCCCTCCACTTT
CASIQQAPNSPLHF
>TRBV24-1|many|TRBJ1-5|13|.
TGTGCCACCAGTGATTTGAACAATCAGCCCCAGCATTTT
CATSDLNNQPQHF
>TRBV24-1|many|TRBJ2-5|13|.
TGTGCCACCAGTGACCAAACTGGGGAGACCCAGTACTTC
CATSDQTGETQYF
>TRBV3-1|few|TRBJ2-1|14|TRBD2
TGTGCCAGCAGCCTTCAGCGGGAAGGCAATGAGCAGTTCTTC
CASSLQREGNEQFF
>TRBV7-9|.|TRBJ2-3|13|.
TGTGCCAGCAGTGCCGTGGGTGGAGATACGCAGTATTTT
CASSAVGGDTQYF
>TRBV5-1|few|TRBJ1-1|14|.
TGCGCCAGCAGCTTGGGTAGGGGTGGCGCTGAAGCTTTCTTT
CASSLGRGGAEAFF